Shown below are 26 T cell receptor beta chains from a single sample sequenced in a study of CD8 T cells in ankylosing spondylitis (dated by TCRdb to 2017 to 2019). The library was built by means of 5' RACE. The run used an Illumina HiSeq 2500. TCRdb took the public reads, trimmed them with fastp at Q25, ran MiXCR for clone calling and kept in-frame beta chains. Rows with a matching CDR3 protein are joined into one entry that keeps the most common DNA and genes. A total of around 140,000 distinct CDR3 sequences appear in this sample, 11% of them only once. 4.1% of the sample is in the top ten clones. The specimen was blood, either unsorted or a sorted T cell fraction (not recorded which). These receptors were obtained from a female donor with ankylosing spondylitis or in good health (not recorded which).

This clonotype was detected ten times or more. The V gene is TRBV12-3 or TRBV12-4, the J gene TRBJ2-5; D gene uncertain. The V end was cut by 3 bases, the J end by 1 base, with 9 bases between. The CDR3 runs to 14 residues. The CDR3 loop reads CASSFLASQETQYF. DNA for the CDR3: TGTGCCAGCAGTTTCCTCGCCTCCCAAGAGACCCAGTACTTC.

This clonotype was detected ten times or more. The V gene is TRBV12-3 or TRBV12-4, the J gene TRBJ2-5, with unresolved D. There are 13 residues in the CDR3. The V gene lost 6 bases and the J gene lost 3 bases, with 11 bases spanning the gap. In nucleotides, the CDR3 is TGTGCCAGCAGCTGGACCGTGAAAGAGACCCAGTACTTC. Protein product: CASSWTVKETQYF.

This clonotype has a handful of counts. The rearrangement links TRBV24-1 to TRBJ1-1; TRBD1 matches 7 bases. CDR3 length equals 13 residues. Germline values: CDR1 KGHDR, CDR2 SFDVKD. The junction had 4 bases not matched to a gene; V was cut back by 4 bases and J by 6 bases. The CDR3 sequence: CATSDPGQSEAFF. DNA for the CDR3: TGTGCCACCAGTGACCCGGGACAGTCTGAAGCTTTCTTT.

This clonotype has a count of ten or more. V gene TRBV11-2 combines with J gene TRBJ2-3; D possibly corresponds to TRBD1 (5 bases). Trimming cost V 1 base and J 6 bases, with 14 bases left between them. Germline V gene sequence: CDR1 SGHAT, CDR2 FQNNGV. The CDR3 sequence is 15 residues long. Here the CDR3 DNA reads TGTGCCAGCAGCTTAGGGGGTGGGGCAGCCGATACGCAGTATTTT. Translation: CASSLGGGAADTQYF.

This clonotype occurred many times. CDR3 protein: CASSLVYRASNEKLFF. CDR3 DNA sequence: TGTGCCAGCAGCTTAGTTTATCGAGCCTCTAATGAAAAACTGTTTTTT. This chain links TRBV7-9 with TRBJ1-4; D gene ambiguous. This CDR3 spans 16 amino acids. Trimming removed 1 base from V and 3 bases from J, with 12 bases in between. CDR1 and CDR2 (germline): SEHNR, FQNEAQ (reference sequence).

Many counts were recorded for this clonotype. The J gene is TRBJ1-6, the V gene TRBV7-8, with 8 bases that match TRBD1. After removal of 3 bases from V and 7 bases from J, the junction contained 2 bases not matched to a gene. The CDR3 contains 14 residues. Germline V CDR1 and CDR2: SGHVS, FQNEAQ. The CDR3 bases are TGTGCCAGCAGCTTCACAGGGGGGAATTCACCCCTCCACTTT. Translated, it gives CASSFTGGNSPLHF.

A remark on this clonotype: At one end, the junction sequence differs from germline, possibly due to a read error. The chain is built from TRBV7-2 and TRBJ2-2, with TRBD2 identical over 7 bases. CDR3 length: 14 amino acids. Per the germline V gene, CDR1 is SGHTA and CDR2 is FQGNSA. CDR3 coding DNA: TGTGCCAGCAGCTTAGAGACTAGCACCCGGGAGCTGTTTTTT. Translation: CASSLETSTRELFF.

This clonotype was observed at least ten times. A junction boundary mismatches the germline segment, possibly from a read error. For the CDR3, the DNA is TGTGCCAGCACCTTAAACTCCGGGACAGCCAACACTGAAGCTTTCTTT. Protein product: CASTLNSGTANTEAFF. The chain combines TRBV7-8 with TRBJ1-1, with 7 bases identical to TRBD1. Germline CDR1 and CDR2: SGHVS and FQNEAQ. CDR3 length: 16 amino acids.

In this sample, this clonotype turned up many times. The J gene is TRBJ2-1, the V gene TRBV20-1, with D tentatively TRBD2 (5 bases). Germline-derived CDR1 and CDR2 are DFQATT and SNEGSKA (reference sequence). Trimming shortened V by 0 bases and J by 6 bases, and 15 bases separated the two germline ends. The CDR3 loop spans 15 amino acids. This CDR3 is CSAREAGPSPNEQFF. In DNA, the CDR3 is TGCAGTGCTAGAGAGGCGGGCCCAAGCCCCAATGAGCAGTTCTTC.

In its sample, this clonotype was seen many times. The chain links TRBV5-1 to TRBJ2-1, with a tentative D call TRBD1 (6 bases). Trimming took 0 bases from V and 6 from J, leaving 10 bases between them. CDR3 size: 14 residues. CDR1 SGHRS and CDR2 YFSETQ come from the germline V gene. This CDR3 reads CASSLDRESNEQFF. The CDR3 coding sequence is TGCGCCAGCAGCTTGGACAGGGAGAGCAATGAGCAGTTCTTC.

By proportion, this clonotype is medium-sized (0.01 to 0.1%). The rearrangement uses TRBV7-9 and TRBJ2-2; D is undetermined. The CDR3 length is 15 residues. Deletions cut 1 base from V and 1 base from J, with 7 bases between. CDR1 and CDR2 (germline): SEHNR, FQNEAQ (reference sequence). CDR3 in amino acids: CASSLVPVNTGELFF. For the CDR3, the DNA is TGTGCCAGCAGCTTAGTCCCGGTGAACACCGGGGAGCTGTTTTTT.

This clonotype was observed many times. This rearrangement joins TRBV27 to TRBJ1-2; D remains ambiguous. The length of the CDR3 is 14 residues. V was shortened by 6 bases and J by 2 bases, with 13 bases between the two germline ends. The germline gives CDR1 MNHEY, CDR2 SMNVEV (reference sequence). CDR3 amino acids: CASRPGLSNYGYTF. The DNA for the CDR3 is TGTGCCAGCAGGCCGGGCCTCTCAAACTATGGCTACACCTTC.

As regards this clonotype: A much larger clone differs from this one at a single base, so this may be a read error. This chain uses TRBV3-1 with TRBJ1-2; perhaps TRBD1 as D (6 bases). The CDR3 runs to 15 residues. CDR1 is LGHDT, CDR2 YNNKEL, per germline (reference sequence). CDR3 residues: CASCQEEQGWYGYTF. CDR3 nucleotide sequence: TGTGCCAGCTGCCAAGAGGAACAGGGTTGGTATGGCTACACCTTC.

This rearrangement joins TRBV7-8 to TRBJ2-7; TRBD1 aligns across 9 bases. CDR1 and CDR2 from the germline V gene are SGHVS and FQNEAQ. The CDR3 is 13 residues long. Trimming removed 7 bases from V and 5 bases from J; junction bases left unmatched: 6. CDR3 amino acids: CASTGTGLNEQYF. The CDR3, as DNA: TGTGCCAGCACCGGGACAGGGTTGAACGAGCAGTACTTC.

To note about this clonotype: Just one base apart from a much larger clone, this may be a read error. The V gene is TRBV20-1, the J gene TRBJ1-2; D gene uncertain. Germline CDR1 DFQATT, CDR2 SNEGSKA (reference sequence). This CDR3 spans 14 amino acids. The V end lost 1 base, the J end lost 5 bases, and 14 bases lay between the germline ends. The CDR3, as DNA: TGCAGTGCTAGAGTCGGGATAGGGAATTATGGCTACACCTTC. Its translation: CSARVGIGNYGYTF.

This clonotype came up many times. The CDR3 coding sequence is TGTGCCAGCAGCTTATACCGAAAGGGAAACACCGGGGAGCTGTTTTTT. Its protein is CASSLYRKGNTGELFF. V gene TRBV7-8 combines with J gene TRBJ2-2; D is ambiguous. The germline V and J ends were trimmed by 2 bases and 2 bases, with 12 bases remaining between them. The CDR3 runs 16 residues. Per the germline V gene, CDR1 is SGHVS and CDR2 is FQNEAQ. Together with reference TRBV7-8 and TRBJ2-2, the CDR3 gives the full variable domain: GAGVSQSPRYKVAKRGQDVALRCDPISGHVSLFWYQQALGQGPEFLTYFQNEAQLDKSGLPSDRFFAERPEGSVSTLKIQRTQQEDSAVYLCASSLYRKGNTGELFFGEGSRLTVL.

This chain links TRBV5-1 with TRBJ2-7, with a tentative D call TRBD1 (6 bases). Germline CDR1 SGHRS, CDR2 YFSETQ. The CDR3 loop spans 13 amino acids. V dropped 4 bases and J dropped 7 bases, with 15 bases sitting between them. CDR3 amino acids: CASSLWTVEEQYF. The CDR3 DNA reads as TGCGCCAGCAGCCTGTGGACAGTCGAGGAGCAGTACTTC.

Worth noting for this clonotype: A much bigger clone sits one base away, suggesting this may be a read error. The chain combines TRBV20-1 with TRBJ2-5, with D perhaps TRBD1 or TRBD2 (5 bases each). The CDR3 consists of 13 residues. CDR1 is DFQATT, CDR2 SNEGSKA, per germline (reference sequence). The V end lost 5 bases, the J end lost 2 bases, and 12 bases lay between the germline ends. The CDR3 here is CSAPRDAQETQYF. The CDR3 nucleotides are TGCAGTGCTCCCCGGGACGCACAAGAGACCCAGTACTTC.

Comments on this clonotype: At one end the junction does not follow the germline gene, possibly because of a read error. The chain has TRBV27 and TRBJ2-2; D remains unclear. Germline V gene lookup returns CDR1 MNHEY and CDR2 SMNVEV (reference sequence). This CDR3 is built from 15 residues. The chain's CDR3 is CAGSHRWSNTGELFF. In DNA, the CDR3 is TGTGCCGGCAGCCACCGGTGGTCCAACACCGGGGAGCTGTTTTTT.

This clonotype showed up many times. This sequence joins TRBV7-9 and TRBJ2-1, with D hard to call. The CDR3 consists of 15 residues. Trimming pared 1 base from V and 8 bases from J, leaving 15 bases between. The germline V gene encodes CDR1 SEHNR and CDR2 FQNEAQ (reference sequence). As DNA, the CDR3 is TGTGCCAGCAGCTTAGAACCGTTATGGTCCGATGAGCAGTTCTTC. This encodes CASSLEPLWSDEQFF.

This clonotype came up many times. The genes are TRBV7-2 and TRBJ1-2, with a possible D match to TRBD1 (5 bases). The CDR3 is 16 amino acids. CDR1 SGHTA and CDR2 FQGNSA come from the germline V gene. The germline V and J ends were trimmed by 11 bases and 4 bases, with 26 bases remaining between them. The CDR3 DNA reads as TGTGCCTCCGTCCGAGACAGCTTCTCCGGCGGCTATGGCTACACCTTC. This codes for CASVRDSFSGGYGYTF.

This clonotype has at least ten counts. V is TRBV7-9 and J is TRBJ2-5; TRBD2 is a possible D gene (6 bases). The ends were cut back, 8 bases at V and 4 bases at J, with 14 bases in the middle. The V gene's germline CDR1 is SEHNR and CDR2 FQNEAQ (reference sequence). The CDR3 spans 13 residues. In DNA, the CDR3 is TGTGCCAGCGTAAACAGGAGGGGAGAGACCCAGTACTTC. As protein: CASVNRRGETQYF.

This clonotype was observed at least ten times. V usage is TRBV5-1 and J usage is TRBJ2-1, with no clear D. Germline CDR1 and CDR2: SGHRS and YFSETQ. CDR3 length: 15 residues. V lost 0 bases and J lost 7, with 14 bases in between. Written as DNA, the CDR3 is TGCGCCAGCAGCTTGGAAGGGTCAAAGGTAAATGAGCAGTTCTTC. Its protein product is CASSLEGSKVNEQFF.

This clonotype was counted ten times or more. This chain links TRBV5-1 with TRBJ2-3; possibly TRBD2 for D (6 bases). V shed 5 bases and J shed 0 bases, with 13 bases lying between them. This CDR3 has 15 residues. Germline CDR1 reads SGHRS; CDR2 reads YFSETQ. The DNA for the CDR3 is TGCGCCAGCAGACGGGGGAGCCCTAGCACAGATACGCAGTATTTT. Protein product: CASRRGSPSTDTQYF.

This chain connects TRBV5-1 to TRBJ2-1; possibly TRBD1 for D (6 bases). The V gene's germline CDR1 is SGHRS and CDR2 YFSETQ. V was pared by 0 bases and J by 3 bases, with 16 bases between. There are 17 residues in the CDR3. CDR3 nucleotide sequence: TGCGCCAGCAGCTTGGCCCAGGGGCGCGCGGGCTACAATGAGCAGTTCTTC. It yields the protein CASSLAQGRAGYNEQFF.

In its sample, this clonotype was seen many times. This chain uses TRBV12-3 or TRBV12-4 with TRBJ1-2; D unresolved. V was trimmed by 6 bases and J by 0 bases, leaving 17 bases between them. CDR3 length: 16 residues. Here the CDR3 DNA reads TGTGCCAGCAGCCGAACTGTGGACGCATCTAACTATGGCTACACCTTC. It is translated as CASSRTVDASNYGYTF.